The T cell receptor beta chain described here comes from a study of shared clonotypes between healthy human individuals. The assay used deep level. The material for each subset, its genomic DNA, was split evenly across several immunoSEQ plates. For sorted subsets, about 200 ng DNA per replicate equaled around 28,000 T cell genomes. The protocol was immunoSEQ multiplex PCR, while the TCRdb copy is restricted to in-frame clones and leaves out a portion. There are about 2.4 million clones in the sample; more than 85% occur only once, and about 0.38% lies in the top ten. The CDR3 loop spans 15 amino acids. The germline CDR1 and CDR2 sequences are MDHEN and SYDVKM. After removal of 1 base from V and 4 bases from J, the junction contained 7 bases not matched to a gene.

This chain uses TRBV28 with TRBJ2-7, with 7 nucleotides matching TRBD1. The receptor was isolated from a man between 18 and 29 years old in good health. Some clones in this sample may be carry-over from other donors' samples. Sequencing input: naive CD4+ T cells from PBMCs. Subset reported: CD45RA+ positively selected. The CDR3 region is CASSLYGTVPYEQYF. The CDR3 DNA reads TGTGCCAGCAGTTTATACGGGACAGTCCCTTACGAGCAGTACTTC.